The clone carrying this T cell receptor beta chain is a singleton in its sample. Only in-frame clones appear in the TCRdb table, and some are missing; sequencing was by immunoSEQ multiplex PCR. The table records about 75,000 clones, roughly 91% of them present only once. Germline lookup yields CDR1 SNHLY and CDR2 FYNNEI. The V gene end was trimmed by 6 bases and the J gene end by 0 bases; junction bases not matched to a gene: 4. The CDR3 consists of 15 residues. The sample originates from a study of technical replicates of blood from a few donors. This receptor was obtained from a human donor in good health. Some clones in this sample may be carry-over from other donors' samples. Sequenced material: T cells isolated from PBMCs. V and J are TRBV2 and TRBJ2-1; 8 bases fit TRBD2. The CDR3 bases are TGTGCCAGCAGGGAGAGCGGGGGCTCCTACAATGAGCAGTTCTTC. Translated: CASRESGGSYNEQFF.